Sequencing of this T cell receptor beta chain was carried out in a study of a mutant IDH1 vaccine in newly diagnosed glioma. Study-wide background: Earlier care involved radiotherapy, temozolomide, or both, and the majority received both. V12 came at week 35, V13 at week 47.

From germline, CDR1 is MNHNY and CDR2 SVGAGI (reference sequence). V lost 9 bases and J 7 bases, leaving 19 bases between the germline ends. This CDR3 has 15 residues. This table comes from immunoSEQ multiplex PCR, and its TCRdb copy is limited to in-frame clones, with some not included. The top ten clones hold over 1.5% of a sample with about 56,000 clones, 80% to 90% of them seen once. A word on this clone: Its target is unknown.

The sample's time point: week 35, safety follow-up. Vaccination comprised doses that each held 300 ug of mutant IDH1 20-mer peptide, plus topical imiquimod. In every donor, the tumor was a new WHO grade 3 or 4 IDH1-mutant, ATRX-lost astrocytoma. The V call is TRBV6-6, the J call TRBJ1-6, with D perhaps TRBD1 (6 bases). This specimen consisted of PBMCs, obtained from a glioma patient whose treatment included an IDH1 peptide vaccine. The sequence derives from a man between 40 and 49 years old with glioma. The CDR3 DNA reads TGTGCCAGTTTGGAATCCGGGACAATCAATTCACCCCTCCACTTT. Translating gives CASLESGTINSPLHF.